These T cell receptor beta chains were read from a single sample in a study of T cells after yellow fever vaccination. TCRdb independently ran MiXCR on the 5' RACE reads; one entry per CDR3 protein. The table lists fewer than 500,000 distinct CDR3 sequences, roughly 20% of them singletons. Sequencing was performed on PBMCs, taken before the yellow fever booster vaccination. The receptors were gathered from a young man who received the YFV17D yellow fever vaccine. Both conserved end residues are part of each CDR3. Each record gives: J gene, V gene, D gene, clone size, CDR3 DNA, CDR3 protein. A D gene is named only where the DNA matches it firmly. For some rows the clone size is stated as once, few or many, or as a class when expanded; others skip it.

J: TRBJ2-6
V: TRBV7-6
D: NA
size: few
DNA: TGTGCCAGCAGCCGACTAGTTGCTGGGGCCAACGTCCTGACTTTC
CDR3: CASSRLVAGANVLTF

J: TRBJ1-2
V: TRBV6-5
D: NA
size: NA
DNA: TGTGCCAGCAGTTACAACAGGGCCTATGGCTACACCTTC
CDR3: CASSYNRAYGYTF

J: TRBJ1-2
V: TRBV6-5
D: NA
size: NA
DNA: TGTGCCAGCAGTTACGTGTCGGGGTCTAACTATGGCTACACCTTC
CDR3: CASSYVSGSNYGYTF

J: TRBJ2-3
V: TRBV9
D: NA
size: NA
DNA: TGTGCCAGCAGCGTAGCGGTGGGCGCAGATACGCAGTATTTT
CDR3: CASSVAVGADTQYF

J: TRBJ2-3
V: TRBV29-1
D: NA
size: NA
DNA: TGCAGCGTTGAAGGTGGGCCTTCTGATACGCAGTATTTT
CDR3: CSVEGGPSDTQYF

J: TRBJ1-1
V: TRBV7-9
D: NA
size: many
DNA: TGTGCCAGCAGCTCAAACACCTACACTGAAGCTTTCTTT
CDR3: CASSSNTYTEAFF

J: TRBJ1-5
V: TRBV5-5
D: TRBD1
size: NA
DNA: TGTGCCAGCAGCTTGGTGACAGGGGGCAATCAGCCCCAGCATTTT
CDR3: CASSLVTGGNQPQHF

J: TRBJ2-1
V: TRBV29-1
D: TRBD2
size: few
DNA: TGCAGCGCTTCGAGCGGGGGGGGCTACAATGAGCAGTTCTTC
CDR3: CSASSGGGYNEQFF

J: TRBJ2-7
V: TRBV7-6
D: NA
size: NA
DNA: TGTGCCAGCAGCTTGGAGCTGGCGGACGAGCAGTACTTC
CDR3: CASSLELADEQYF

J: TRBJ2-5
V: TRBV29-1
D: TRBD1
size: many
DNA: TGCAGCGTTGAGATGACAGGGCACCAAGAGACCCAGTACTTC
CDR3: CSVEMTGHQETQYF

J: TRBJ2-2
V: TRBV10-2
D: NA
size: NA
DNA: TGCGCCAGCAGTGCTTCCGGGACTCACACCGGGGAGCTGTTTTTT
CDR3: CASSASGTHTGELFF

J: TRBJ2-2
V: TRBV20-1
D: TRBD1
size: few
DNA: TGCAGTGCTAGGGGGACAGCCCGCTCGGCAACCGGGGAGCTGTTTTTT
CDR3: CSARGTARSATGELFF

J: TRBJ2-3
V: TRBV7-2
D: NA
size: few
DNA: TGTGCCAGCAGCTTAGAAGTCCACACAGATACGCAGTATTTT
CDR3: CASSLEVHTDTQYF

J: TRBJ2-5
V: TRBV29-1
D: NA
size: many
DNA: TGCAGCGTGAGACAGGCTCAAGAGACCCAGTACTTC
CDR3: CSVRQAQETQYF